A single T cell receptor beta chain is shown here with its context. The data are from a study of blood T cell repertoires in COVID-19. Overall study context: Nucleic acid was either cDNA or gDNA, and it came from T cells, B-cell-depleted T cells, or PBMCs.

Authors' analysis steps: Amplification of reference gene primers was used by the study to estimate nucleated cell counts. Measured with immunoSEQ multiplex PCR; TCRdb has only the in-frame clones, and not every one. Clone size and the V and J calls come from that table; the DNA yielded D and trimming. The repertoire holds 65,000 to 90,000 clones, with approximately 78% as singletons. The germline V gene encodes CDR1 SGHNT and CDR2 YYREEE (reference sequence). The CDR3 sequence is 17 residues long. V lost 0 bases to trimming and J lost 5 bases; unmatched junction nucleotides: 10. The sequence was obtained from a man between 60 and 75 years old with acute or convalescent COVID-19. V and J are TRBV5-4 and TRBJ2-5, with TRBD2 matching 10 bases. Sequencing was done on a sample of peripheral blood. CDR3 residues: CASSLGPSGSRGETQYF. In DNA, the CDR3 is TGTGCCAGCAGCTTGGGGCCTAGCGGGAGCCGCGGGGAGACCCAGTACTTC.